This T cell receptor beta chain was sequenced in a study of T cell changes during pregnancy in multiple sclerosis. Germline CDR1 and CDR2: SGHTA and FQGNSA. The CDR3 is 12 residues long. Trimming removed 5 bases at V and 7 bases at J, with 12 bases between. TCRdb's table, derived via immunoSEQ multiplex PCR, lists solely in-frame clones and lacks some. The sample contains roughly 57,000 clones, approximately 90% of which appear only once. The chain uses TRBV7-2 and TRBJ2-7; possible D gene TRBD2, 5 bases. The sequencing used CD4+ T cells from peripheral blood mononuclear cells, collected after pregnancy. The sequence was collected from a female donor with multiple sclerosis, enrolled in a pregnancy study. The CDR3 loop reads CASSTTTGEQYF. CDR3 in DNA: TGTGCCAGCAGCACTACGACGGGGGAGCAGTACTTC.